These T cell receptor beta chains were read from a single sample in a study of T cells in Graves' hyperthyroidism and ophthalmopathy. TCRdb called the multiplex PCR reads again in MiXCR, with one record for every CDR3 protein. The sample holds about 680,000 distinct CDR3 sequences, roughly a third seen once. Sequencing was performed on blood. These TCRs come from a woman between 35 and 50 years old with Graves' hyperthyroidism. CDR3s include the opening cysteine and the closing phenylalanine or tryptophan. Fields, in order: D gene, CDR3 length, clone size, V gene, J gene, CDR3 protein, CDR3 DNA. D genes are given only for firm matches. Only part of the rows carry a size: once, few, many, or a class if the clone is expanded.

-	14	many	TRBV6-1	TRBJ1-1	CASSKGIMNTEAFF	TGTGCCAGCAGTAAGGGCATCATGAACACTGAAGCTTTCTTT
TRBD1	15	once	TRBV6-1	TRBJ2-2	CASRKGQGAAGELFF	TGTGCCAGCAGAAAGGGACAGGGGGCGGCCGGGGAGCTGTTTTTT
TRBD1	12	-	TRBV20-1	TRBJ1-5	CSAEQGPQPQHF	TGCAGCGCCGAACAGGGGCCTCAGCCCCAGCATTTT
-	15	-	TRBV5-1	TRBJ1-6	CASSSGPLQDSPLHF	TGCGCCAGCAGCTCCGGACCCCTGCAGGATTCACCCCTCCACTTT
TRBD1	14	-	TRBV7-9	TRBJ1-1	CTSSQDRANTEAFF	TGTACCAGCAGCCAGGACAGGGCGAACACTGAAGCTTTCTTT
TRBD1	21	once	TRBV4-3	TRBJ1-4	CASSQAPTGALVSGFNEKLFF	TGCGCCAGCAGCCAAGCACCTACAGGGGCGTTGGTCTCCGGGTTTAATGAAAAACTGTTTTTT
TRBD2	14	-	TRBV6-2/TRBV6-3	TRBJ2-7	CASGRLAGSYEQYF	TGTGCCAGCGGTCGACTAGCGGGGTCCTACGAGCAGTACTTC
-	17	-	TRBV10-3	TRBJ2-6	CASTYFPPGSGANVLTF	TGTGCCAGCACCTACTTTCCGCCGGGCTCTGGGGCCAACGTCCTGACTTTC
TRBD1	16	-	TRBV7-3	TRBJ2-7	CASSRTSPGQYYEQYF	TGTGCCAGCAGCCGCACCTCCCCGGGACAGTACTACGAGCAGTACTTC
-	13	-	TRBV11-2	TRBJ2-7	CASSEDSDNEQYF	TGTGCCAGCAGCGAGGACAGCGACAATGAGCAGTACTTC
TRBD1	16	-	TRBV7-2	TRBJ2-1	CASSRPGQGSYNEQFF	TGTGCCAGCAGTCGCCCGGGACAGGGCTCGTACAATGAGCAGTTCTTC
TRBD1	17	-	TRBV2	TRBJ1-4	CASLPPGQSILGEKLFF	TGTGCCAGCCTGCCTCCGGGACAGTCAATCCTTGGTGAAAAACTGTTTTTT
-	15	-	TRBV5-4	TRBJ1-2	CASSLGVVANYGYTF	TGTGCCAGCAGCTTGGGTGTGGTGGCTAACTATGGCTACACCTTC
-	13	-	TRBV29-1	TRBJ2-5	CSSPRRSQETQYF	TGCAGCTCACCTCGACGGTCCCAAGAGACCCAGTACTTC
-	14	-	TRBV5-1	TRBJ2-2	CASSSARNTGELFF	TGCGCCAGCAGTTCTGCGCGGAACACCGGGGAGCTGTTTTTT
TRBD2	15	-	TRBV19	TRBJ2-7	CASSLMGSGFYEQYF	TGTGCCAGTAGTCTGATGGGTAGCGGGTTCTACGAGCAGTACTTC
TRBD2	15	-	TRBV15	TRBJ2-7	CATSRSGLVFSEQYF	TGTGCCACCAGCAGATCGGGACTAGTCTTTTCCGAGCAGTACTTC
-	14	-	TRBV7-2	TRBJ2-5	CASSSGQGPETQYF	TGTGCCAGCAGTTCCGGGCAGGGCCCGGAGACCCAGTACTTC
TRBD2	16	-	TRBV6-5	TRBJ2-3	CASSSRLAGNTDTQYF	TGTGCCAGCAGTTCCCGACTAGCGGGGAACACAGATACGCAGTATTTT
TRBD1	16	many	TRBV10-2	TRBJ2-5	CASSGSWDRKQETQYF	TGCGCCAGCAGTGGCTCATGGGACAGGAAACAAGAGACCCAGTACTTC
TRBD1	14	many	TRBV19	TRBJ1-6	CASSMGQSGSPLHF	TGTGCCAGTAGTATGGGACAGTCTGGTTCACCCCTCCACTTT
-	12	few	TRBV5-6	TRBJ2-7	CASSLLPNEQYF	TGTGCCAGCAGCTTATTACCCAACGAGCAGTACTTC
-	13	-	TRBV9	TRBJ2-5	CASSSRDLETQYF	TGTGCCAGCAGCTCCAGGGATCTGGAGACCCAGTACTTC
-	13	many	TRBV12-3/TRBV12-4	TRBJ1-2	CASSPWGFHGYTF	TGTGCCAGCAGCCCCTGGGGGTTTCATGGCTACACCTTC
TRBD2	16	-	TRBV7-4	TRBJ2-1	CASSLVTSGSRQEQFF	TGTGCCAGCAGCTTAGTTACTAGCGGGAGTAGACAGGAGCAGTTCTTC
-	15	-	TRBV14	TRBJ2-2	CASSQVRLNTGELFF	TGTGCCAGCAGCCAAGTTAGACTGAACACCGGGGAGCTGTTTTTT
-	13	many	TRBV5-6	TRBJ1-5	CASSVGRAQPQHF	TGTGCCAGCAGCGTCGGCCGTGCTCAGCCCCAGCATTTT
-	15	-	TRBV9	TRBJ1-5	CASSVEADSNQPQHF	TGTGCCAGCAGCGTAGAGGCAGATAGCAATCAGCCCCAGCATTTT